This T cell receptor beta chain was captured in a study of T cells expressing NK-cell markers. About the research overall: Seven donors tested HCMV-seropositive and one tested seronegative among the eight sequenced.

A note on this clonotype: The antigen remains unidentified.

5'RACE template switching with UMIs produced the TCR beta cDNA. Using the 5' RACE reads, TCRdb records one entry per CDR3 protein without DNA. With 500,000 to 600,000 distinct CDR3 sequences in the sample, the ten largest clones hold roughly 3.6%. Notes on the study in general: For four donors, these clonotypes were likewise the leading ones in the CD3+CD56-NKG2C+ fraction. Of CD8+ T cells, 1.0-7.0% belonged to dominant NKG2C+ clonotypes in several donors.

This TCR was sampled from a young man in good health. The material sequenced was blood T cells: a sorted CD56 or NKG2C T cell subset, CD4+ or CD8+ T cells, or bulk PBMC T cells (not recorded which).

CDR3 sequence reads: CSEGTSTDTQYF. The V gene is TRBV29-1, the J gene TRBJ2-3; TCRdb names TRBD1, which stays unverified in the absence of DNA. Germline V CDR1 and CDR2: SQVTM, ANQGSEA. This CDR3 has 12 residues.